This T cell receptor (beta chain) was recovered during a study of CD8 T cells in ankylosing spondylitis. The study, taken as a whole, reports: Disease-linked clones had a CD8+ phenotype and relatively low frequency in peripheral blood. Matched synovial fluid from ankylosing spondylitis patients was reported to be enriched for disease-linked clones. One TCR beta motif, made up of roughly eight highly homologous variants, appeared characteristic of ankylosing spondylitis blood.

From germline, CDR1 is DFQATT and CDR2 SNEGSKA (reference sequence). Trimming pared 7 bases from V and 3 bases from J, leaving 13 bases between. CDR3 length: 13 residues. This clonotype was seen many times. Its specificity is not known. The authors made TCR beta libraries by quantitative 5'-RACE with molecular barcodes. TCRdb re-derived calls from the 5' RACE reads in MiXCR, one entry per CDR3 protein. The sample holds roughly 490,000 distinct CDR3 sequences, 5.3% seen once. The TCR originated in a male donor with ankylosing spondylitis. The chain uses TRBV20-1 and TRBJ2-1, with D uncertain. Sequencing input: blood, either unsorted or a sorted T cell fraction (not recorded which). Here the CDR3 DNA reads TGCAGTGTTACACGTAGCCTCTACAATGAGCAGTTCTTC. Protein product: CSVTRSLYNEQFF.